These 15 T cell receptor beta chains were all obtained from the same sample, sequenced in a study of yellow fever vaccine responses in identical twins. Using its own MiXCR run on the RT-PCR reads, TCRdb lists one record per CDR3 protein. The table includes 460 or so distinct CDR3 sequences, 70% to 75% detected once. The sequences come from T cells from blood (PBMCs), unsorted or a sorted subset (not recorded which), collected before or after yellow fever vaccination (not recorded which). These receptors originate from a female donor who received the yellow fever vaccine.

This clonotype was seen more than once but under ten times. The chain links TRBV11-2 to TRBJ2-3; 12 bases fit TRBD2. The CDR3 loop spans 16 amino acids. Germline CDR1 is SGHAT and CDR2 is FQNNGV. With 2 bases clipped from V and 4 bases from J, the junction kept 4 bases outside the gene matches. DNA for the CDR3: TGTGCCAGCAGCTTACTAGCGGGGGGGCCCCCAGATACGCAGTATTTT. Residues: CASSLLAGGPPDTQYF.

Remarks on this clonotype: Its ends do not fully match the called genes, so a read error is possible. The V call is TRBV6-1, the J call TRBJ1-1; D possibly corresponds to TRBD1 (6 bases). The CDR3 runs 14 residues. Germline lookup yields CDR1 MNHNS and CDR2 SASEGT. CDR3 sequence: CASTGYGGNTEAFF. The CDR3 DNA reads TGTGCGAGCACAGGGTACGGGGGTAACACTGAAGCTTTCTTT.

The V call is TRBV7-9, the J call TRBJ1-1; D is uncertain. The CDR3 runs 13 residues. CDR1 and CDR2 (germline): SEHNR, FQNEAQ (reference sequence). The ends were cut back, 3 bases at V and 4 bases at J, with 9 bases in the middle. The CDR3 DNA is TGTGCCAGCAGCTTGGGAAGTCCCACTGAAGCTTTCTTT. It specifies CASSLGSPTEAFF.

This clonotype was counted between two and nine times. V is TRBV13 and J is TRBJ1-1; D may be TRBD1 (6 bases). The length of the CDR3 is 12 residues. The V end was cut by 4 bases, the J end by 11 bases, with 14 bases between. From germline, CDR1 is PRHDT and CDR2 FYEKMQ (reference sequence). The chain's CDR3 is CASSWGGAEAFF. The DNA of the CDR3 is TGTGCCAGCAGCTGGGGGGGGGCAGAGGCTTTCTTT.

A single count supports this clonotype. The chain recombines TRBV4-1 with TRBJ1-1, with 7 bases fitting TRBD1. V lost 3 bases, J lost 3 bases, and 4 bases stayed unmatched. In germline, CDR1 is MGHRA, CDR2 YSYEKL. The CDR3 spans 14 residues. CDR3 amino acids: CASSHGGQYTEAFF. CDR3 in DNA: TGCGCCAGCAGCCACGGGGGACAGTACACTGAAGCTTTCTTT.

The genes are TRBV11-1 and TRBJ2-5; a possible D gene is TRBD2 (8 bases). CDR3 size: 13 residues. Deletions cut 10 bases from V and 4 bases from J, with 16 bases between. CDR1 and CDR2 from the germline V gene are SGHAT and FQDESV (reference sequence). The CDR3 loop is CATGGLVGETQYF. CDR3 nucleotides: TGTGCCACAGGGGGACTAGTCGGAGAGACCCAGTACTTC.

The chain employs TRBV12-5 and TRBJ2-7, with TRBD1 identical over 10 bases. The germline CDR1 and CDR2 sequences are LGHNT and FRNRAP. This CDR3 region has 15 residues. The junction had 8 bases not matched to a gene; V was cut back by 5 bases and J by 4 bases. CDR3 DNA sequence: TGTGCTAGTGGTACGGGACAGGGGAATTTATACGAGCAGTACTTC. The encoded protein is CASGTGQGNLYEQYF.

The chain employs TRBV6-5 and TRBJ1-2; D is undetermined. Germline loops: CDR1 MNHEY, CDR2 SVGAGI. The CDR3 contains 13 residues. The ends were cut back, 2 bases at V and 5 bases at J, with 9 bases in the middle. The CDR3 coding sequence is TGTGCCAGCAGTTACGGTGGGCAGTATGGCTACACCTTC. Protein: CASSYGGQYGYTF.

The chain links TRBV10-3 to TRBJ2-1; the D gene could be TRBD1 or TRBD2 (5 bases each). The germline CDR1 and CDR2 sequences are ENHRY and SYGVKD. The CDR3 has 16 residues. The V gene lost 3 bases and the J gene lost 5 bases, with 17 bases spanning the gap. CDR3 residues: CAISDDLLGTNNEQFF. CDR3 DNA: TGTGCCATCAGTGACGATCTGCTGGGGACGAACAATGAGCAGTTCTTC.

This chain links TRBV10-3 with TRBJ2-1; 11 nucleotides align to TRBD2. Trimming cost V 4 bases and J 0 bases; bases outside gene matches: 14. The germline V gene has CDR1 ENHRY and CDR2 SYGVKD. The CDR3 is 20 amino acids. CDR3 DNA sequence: TGTGCCATCAGTGTCCTCGACAGAAAAACTAGCGGGAGCTCCTACAATGAGCAGTTCTTC. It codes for CAISVLDRKTSGSSYNEQFF.

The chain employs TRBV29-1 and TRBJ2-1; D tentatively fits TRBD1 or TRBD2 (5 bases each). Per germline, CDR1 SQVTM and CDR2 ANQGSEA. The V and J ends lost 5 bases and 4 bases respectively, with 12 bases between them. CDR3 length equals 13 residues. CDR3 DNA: TGCAGCGTTCAGGGCGGGTCGTACAATGAGCAGTTCTTC. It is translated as CSVQGGSYNEQFF.

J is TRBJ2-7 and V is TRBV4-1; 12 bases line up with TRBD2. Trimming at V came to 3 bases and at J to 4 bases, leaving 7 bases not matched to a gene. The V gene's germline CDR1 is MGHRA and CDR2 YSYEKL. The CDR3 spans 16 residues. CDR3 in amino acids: CASSHSLAGGLYEQYF. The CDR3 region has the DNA TGCGCCAGCAGCCACTCACTAGCGGGAGGTCTGTACGAGCAGTACTTC.

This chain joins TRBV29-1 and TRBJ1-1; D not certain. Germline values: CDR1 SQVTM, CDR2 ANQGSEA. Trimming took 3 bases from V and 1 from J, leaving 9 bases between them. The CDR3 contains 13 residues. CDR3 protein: CSVEGRPNTEAFF. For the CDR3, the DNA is TGCAGCGTTGAGGGCCGGCCGAACACTGAAGCTTTCTTT.

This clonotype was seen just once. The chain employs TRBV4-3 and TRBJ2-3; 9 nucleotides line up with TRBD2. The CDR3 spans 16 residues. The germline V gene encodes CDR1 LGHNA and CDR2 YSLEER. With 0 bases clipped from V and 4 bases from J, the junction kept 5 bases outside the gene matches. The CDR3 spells CASSQEGGGGADTQYF. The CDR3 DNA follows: TGCGCCAGCAGCCAAGAGGGCGGGGGGGGTGCAGATACGCAGTATTTT.

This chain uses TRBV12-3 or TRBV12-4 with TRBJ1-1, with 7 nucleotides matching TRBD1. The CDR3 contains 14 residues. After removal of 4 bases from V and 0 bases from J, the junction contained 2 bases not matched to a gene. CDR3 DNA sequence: TGTGCCAGCAGTTCGGGACAGATGAACACTGAAGCTTTCTTT. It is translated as CASSSGQMNTEAFF.